The rows below give T cell receptor beta chains drawn from one sample of a study of blood T cell repertoires in COVID-19. Some clones are missing from TCRdb's copy, which holds only in-frame ones; the method was immunoSEQ multiplex PCR. The sample contains around 250,000 clones, roughly 89% of which appear only once. The sample consisted of peripheral blood. The source is a woman aged 40 to 50 who had recovered from COVID-19. Both conserved end residues are part of each CDR3. D genes are given only for firm matches. Clone size is stated in some rows and not others, as once, few, many or a class when expanded.

14	TRBD1	TRBV9	TRBJ1-1	NA	CASSVGQGGTEAFF	TGTGCCAGCAGCGTAGGACAGGGCGGGACTGAAGCTTTCTTT
15	NA	TRBV10-3	TRBJ1-1	NA	CAISLDGGGGTEAFF	TGTGCCATCAGTCTGGACGGCGGCGGGGGCACTGAAGCTTTCTTT
14	TRBD1	TRBV18	TRBJ1-4	NA	CASSQGARVEKLFF	TGTGCCAGCTCTCAGGGGGCGCGAGTTGAAAAACTGTTTTTT
13	NA	TRBV11-3	TRBJ1-6	NA	CASSLDQNSPLHF	TGTGCCAGCAGCTTAGACCAGAATTCACCCCTCCACTTT
15	NA	TRBV19	TRBJ2-7	few	CASSIEAGFTYEQYF	TGTGCCAGTAGTATAGAAGCTGGTTTTACCTACGAGCAGTACTTC
16	TRBD2	TRBV18	TRBJ2-3	NA	CASSPTSGGYTDTQYF	TGTGCCAGCTCCCCCACTAGCGGTGGTTACACAGATACGCAGTATTTT
11	NA	TRBV11-3	TRBJ2-7	NA	CASSVSYEQYF	TGTGCCAGCAGTGTTAGTTACGAGCAGTACTTC
15	NA	TRBV7-6	TRBJ2-5	NA	CASSLVGTYQETQYF	TGTGCCAGCAGCTTAGTAGGGACTTACCAAGAGACCCAGTACTTC
15	TRBD1	TRBV11-3	TRBJ2-1	NA	CASSWGQGRHNEQFF	TGTGCCAGCAGCTGGGGACAGGGGAGACACAATGAGCAGTTCTTC
16	NA	TRBV6-1	TRBJ2-5	NA	CASSEIRDFLGETQYF	TGTGCCAGCAGTGAAATCCGGGACTTTCTTGGGGAGACCCAGTACTTC
14	NA	TRBV19	TRBJ2-3	once	CASSRQSRTDTQYF	TGTGCCAGTAGCCGACAGAGTCGCACAGATACGCAGTATTTT
12	NA	TRBV3-1/TRBV3-2	TRBJ2-7	NA	CATGRRDYEQYF	TGTGCCACCGGACGGCGGGACTACGAGCAGTACTTC
15	TRBD1	TRBV28	TRBJ1-5	NA	CASSNGQGRDQPQHF	TGTGCCAGCAGTAACGGACAGGGGCGCGATCAGCCCCAGCATTTT
15	NA	TRBV27	TRBJ1-1	NA	CASSLSRGMNTEAFF	TGTGCCAGCAGTTTATCGAGGGGGATGAACACTGAAGCTTTCTTT
13	NA	TRBV10-3	TRBJ2-5	NA	CAISGRGQETQYF	TGTGCCATCAGTGGACGGGGCCAAGAGACCCAGTACTTC
15	NA	TRBV5-4	TRBJ1-1	NA	CASSLGVRQGSSAFF	TGTGCCAGCAGCTTGGGGGTTCGGCAGGGGTCGTCAGCTTTCTTT
14	NA	TRBV30	TRBJ1-5	NA	CAWSVQTGYQPQHF	TGTGCCTGGAGTGTACAGACAGGCTATCAGCCCCAGCATTTT
17	NA	TRBV7-8	TRBJ2-7	NA	CASSLVRWTNHNSEQYF	TGTGCCAGCAGCTTAGTCAGATGGACTAACCACAATAGCGAGCAGTACTTC
14	NA	TRBV2	TRBJ2-7	few	CASSEWQAVKEQYF	TGTGCCAGCAGTGAGTGGCAGGCCGTGAAGGAGCAGTACTTC
15	NA	TRBV30	TRBJ1-1	NA	CAWSVFGGANTEAFF	TGTGCCTGGAGTGTGTTCGGAGGGGCTAACACTGAAGCTTTCTTT
16	NA	TRBV27	TRBJ1-6	NA	CASSLSITGYNSPLHF	TGTGCCAGCAGTTTATCGATTACAGGTTATAATTCACCCCTCCACTTT
14	NA	TRBV7-9	TRBJ2-5	NA	CASTPRRSEETQYF	TGTGCCAGCACCCCTAGGAGATCCGAAGAGACCCAGTACTTC
15	NA	TRBV19	TRBJ2-1	NA	CASSMYGGSYNEQFF	TGTGCCAGTAGTATGTACGGGGGATCCTACAATGAGCAGTTCTTC
14	TRBD1	TRBV5-1	TRBJ2-1	NA	CASSQSTGSNEQFF	TGCGCCAGCAGCCAATCGACAGGGAGCAATGAGCAGTTCTTC
16	TRBD2	TRBV6-2/TRBV6-3	TRBJ2-5	NA	CASSYSTTSGVKTQYF	TGTGCCAGCAGTTACTCGACCACTAGCGGGGTAAAGACCCAGTACTTC
14	TRBD1	TRBV25-1	TRBJ1-2	NA	CASSEQGANYGYTF	TGTGCCAGCAGTGAACAGGGGGCTAACTATGGCTACACCTTC
18	NA	TRBV5-5	TRBJ2-2	once	CASSLSLRGRINTGELFF	TGTGCCAGCAGCTTGTCCCTCCGTGGGAGGATAAACACCGGGGAGCTGTTTTTT
13	NA	TRBV11-3	TRBJ2-7	many	CASSPRGTYEQYF	TGTGCCAGCAGTCCTCGGGGGACCTACGAGCAGTACTTC
13	NA	TRBV29-1	TRBJ1-2	NA	CSVPGSSNYGYTF	TGCAGCGTACCAGGGTCCAGCAACTATGGCTACACCTTC
17	TRBD1	TRBV19	TRBJ1-1	NA	CASSTTYLGQAITEAFF	TGTGCCAGTAGTACCACTTACTTGGGACAGGCAATCACTGAAGCTTTCTTT
13	NA	TRBV28	TRBJ2-5	NA	CASNEGVQETQYF	TGTGCCAGCAATGAGGGGGTACAAGAGACCCAGTACTTC
14	NA	TRBV5-1	TRBJ2-2	NA	CASSFGGRGGELFF	TGCGCCAGCAGCTTCGGGGGGCGCGGCGGGGAGCTGTTTTTT
14	NA	TRBV5-6	TRBJ1-2	NA	CASSLQHGDGGYTF	TGTGCCAGCAGCTTACAACACGGGGATGGAGGCTACACCTTC
15	TRBD2	TRBV27	TRBJ2-3	once	CASRVTSGGTDTQYF	TGTGCCAGCAGGGTGACTAGCGGGGGCACAGATACGCAGTATTTT
13	NA	TRBV24-1	TRBJ1-2	NA	CATSDLRGGGYTF	TGTGCCACCAGTGATTTGAGGGGGGGTGGCTACACCTTC
15	NA	TRBV2	TRBJ1-6	NA	CASTNEGGRNSPLHF	TGTGCCAGCACCAATGAAGGGGGTCGGAATTCACCCCTCCACTTT
13	NA	TRBV3-1/TRBV3-2	TRBJ2-5	NA	CASSGGTQETQYF	TGTGCCAGCAGTGGGGGGACCCAAGAGACCCAGTACTTC
17	NA	TRBV6-1	TRBJ2-3	NA	CASSVNLPGTGGDTQYF	TGTGCCAGCAGTGTAAATCTACCCGGGACCGGAGGGGATACGCAGTATTTT